This TCR beta chain was retrieved from a study of blood T cells in healthy people across ages. The study's findings and limits: In these data, TCR beta diversity tracked strongly with naive T cell percentage.

Samples each had at least 5.5 micrograms of total RNA extracted. This clonotype was seen more than once but under ten times. Its antigen is not identified. Germline CDR1 reads DFQATT; CDR2 reads SNEGSKA (reference sequence). The CDR3 covers 13 residues. Trimming pared 0 bases from V and 8 bases from J, leaving 13 bases between. It was with a sample-barcoded 5' primer and a J-beta primer mix that a second PCR of roughly 7 to 12 cycles was run. A tag from a template-switch adaptor with 12 random nucleotides marked each cDNA molecule. In TCRdb, the 5' RACE reads were re-called with MiXCR into one record per CDR3 protein. This table has hundreds of thousands of distinct CDR3 sequences, roughly half appearing once.

The source of this sequence is a man in his sixties in good health. The sequencing input was blood. V usage is TRBV20-1 and J usage is TRBJ1-2; tentative D call: TRBD1 (5 bases). The CDR3 loop reads CSARDQGLSGYTF. CDR3 in DNA: TGCAGTGCTAGAGACCAGGGTCTCTCAGGCTACACCTTC.